This T cell receptor (beta chain) is from a study of blood T cell repertoires in COVID-19 (dated by TCRdb to the early 2020s). Regarding the research as a whole: Samples covering the acute and convalescent phases of COVID-19 were provided by collaborators in the United States, Italy and Spain. The prospective study material was composed of cDNA or gDNA derived from T cells, B-cell-depleted T cells, or PBMCs. Subjects who had been exposed to COVID-19, were actively infected with it, or had recovered from it provided the deeply sampled blood TCRbeta repertoires that made up the dataset. The repertoires were released in a freely available public database meant as a resource for research on the immune response to SARS-CoV-2. The samples were drawn from two sources: the first 160 participants of the ongoing ImmuneRACE study, and fewer than 1,500 subjects contributed by 6 global collaborators. A de-identified subject ID, COVID-19 status, age in years and sex were almost always included in the sample metadata. HLA class I and class II types, where available, came from metadata supplied by the sample provider rather than from assay-based typing.

The collaborating institutions used their own protocols to collect whole blood in K2EDTA tubes. For TCRbeta analysis, collaborator samples were shipped as frozen whole blood, as isolated PBMCs, or as DNA extracted from either sample type. The CDR3 goes from the cysteine to the phenylalanine over 16 residues. The CDR3 DNA has 48 bases and is translated from base 1. Trimming costs V 1 base and J 6 bases, and their ends lie 17 bases apart. CDR1 and CDR2 were assigned from the germline V gene as SGHVS and FNYEAQ. Study-level results and caveats: The quantity of clinical and demographic metadata differed by source and by participant and was supplied without curation.

To note about this clone: Its specific antigen is unknown. No base-level quality is on record; no much larger clone is a single base apart.

TCRbeta CDR3 regions were amplified from genomic DNA by means of the immunoSEQ Assay, a bias-controlled multiplex PCR. In the original analysis: Nucleated cell counts per sample were estimated from amplification of reference gene primers within the assay. To quantify the absolute abundance of each unique TCRbeta CDR3 rearrangement, sequence reads were collapsed and filtered. Productive Simpson clonality was computed per sample as the square root of Simpson's diversity index over productive rearrangements. TCRdb took this table from immuneACCESS and kept in-frame rearrangements with V and J called. Such tables lack part of the clones; where checked against another copy, unresolved V genes explain under half of the gap, and the rest is unexplained. V and J calls and clone size are copied from that table; D and trimming were computed from the DNA. The sample data list about 58,000 clones, and approximately 81% of these were observed just once. Of the sample, approximately 4.5% is held by the ten largest clones.

What was sequenced was peripheral blood. The sequence was collected from a man aged 35-49 years with active COVID-19. The rearranged chain carries TRBV7-6 and TRBJ2-3, and TRBD2 may be the D gene, going by 6 matching bases. The CDR3 protein sequence reads: CASSLGRGRGSDTQYF. The nucleotide sequence reads as follows: TGTGCCAGCAGCTTAGGGCGGGGACGGGGCTCCGATACGCAGTATTTT.